This T cell receptor beta chain was profiled in a study of blood T cell repertoires in COVID-19. CDR1 and CDR2 from the germline V gene are GTSNPN and SVGIG (reference sequence). The CDR3 length is 15 residues. Trimming cost V 5 bases and J 5 bases; bases outside gene matches: 9. Libraries were prepared by immunoSEQ multiplex PCR; TCRdb keeps only in-frame clonotypes and omits some of them. The repertoire holds approximately 200,000 clones, with about 90% as singletons. Among Cohort 3 donors, those recovered had two negative PCRs, clearance, or symptom resolution. Sequencing input: PBMCs or T cells enriched from blood (not recorded which). The J gene is TRBJ2-1, the V gene TRBV30, with 10 positions matching TRBD2. The origin of this receptor is a woman aged 25 to 45 who had recovered from COVID-19. This CDR3 reads CAWDFLAGANNEQFF. The CDR3 nucleotides read TGTGCCTGGGACTTTCTAGCGGGGGCTAACAATGAGCAGTTCTTC.